This T cell receptor beta chain was identified during a study of shared clonotypes between healthy human individuals. The CDR3 sequence is 14 residues long. The germline V gene encodes CDR1 MDHEN and CDR2 SYDVKM. J gave up 7 bases and V 6 bases, and 6 bases lay outside the gene matches. Overall study results and limits: Tissue TCR repertoires likely differ from these blood-only repertoires.

As originally analysed: Junction-only immunoSEQ data arrived without quality scores, meaning filtering differed. TCRdb keeps only in-frame clones here, not all; method: immunoSEQ multiplex PCR. V and J calls and clone size are those listed in that table; D and trimming were worked out from the DNA. This table has around 500,000 clones, roughly 83% appearing once. Worth noting for this clone: Its antigen is not identified.

Adult Caucasians living in Nashville, Tennessee made up all of the donors. Sequenced material: PBMCs. The chain couples TRBV28 to TRBJ2-2, with TRBD1 matching over 9 bases. This TCR was recovered from a woman aged 40 to 55 in good health. Some clones in this sample may be carry-over from other donors' samples. CDR3 amino acids: CASSGDREVGELFF. CDR3 sequence (DNA): TGTGCCAGCAGCGGGGACAGGGAGGTCGGGGAGCTGTTTTTT.